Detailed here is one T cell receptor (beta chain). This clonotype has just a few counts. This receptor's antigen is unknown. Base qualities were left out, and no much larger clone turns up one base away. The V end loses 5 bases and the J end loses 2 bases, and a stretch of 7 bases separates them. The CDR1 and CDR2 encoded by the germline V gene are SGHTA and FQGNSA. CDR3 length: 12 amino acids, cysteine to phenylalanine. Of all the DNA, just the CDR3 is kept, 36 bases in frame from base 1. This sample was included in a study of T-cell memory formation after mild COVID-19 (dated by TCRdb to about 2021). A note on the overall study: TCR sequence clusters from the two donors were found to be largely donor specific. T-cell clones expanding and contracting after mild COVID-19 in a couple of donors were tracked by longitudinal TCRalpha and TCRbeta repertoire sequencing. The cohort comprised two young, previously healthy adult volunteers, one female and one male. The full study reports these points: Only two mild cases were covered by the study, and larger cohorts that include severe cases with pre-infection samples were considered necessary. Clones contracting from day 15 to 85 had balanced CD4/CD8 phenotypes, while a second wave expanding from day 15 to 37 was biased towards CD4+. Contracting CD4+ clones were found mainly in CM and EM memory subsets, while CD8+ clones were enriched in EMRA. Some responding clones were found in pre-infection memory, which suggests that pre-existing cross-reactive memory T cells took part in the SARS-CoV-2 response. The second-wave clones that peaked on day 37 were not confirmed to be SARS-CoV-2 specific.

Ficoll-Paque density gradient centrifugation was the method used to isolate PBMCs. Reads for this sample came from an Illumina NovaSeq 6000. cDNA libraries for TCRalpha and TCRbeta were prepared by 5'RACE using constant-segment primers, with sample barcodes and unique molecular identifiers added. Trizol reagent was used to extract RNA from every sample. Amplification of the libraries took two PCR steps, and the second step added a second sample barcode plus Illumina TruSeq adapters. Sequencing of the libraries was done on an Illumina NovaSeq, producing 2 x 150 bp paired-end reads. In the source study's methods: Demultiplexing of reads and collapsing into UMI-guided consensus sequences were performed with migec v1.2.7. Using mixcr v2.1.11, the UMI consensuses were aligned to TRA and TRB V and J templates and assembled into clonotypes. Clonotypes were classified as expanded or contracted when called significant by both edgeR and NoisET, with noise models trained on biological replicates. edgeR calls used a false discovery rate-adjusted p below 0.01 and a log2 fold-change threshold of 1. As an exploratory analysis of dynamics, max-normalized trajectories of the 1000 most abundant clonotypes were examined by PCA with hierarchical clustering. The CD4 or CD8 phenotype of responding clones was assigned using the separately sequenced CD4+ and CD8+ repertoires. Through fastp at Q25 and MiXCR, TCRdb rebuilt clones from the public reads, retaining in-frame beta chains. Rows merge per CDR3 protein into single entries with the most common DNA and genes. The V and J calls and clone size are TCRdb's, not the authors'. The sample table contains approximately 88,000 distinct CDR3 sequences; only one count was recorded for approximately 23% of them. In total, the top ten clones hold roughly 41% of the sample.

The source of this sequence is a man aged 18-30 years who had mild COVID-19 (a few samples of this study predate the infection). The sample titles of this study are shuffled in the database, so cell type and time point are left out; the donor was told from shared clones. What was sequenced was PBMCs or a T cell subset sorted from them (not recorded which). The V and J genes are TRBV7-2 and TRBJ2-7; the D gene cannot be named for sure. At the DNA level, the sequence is TGTGCCAGCAGCCCAATTACCTACGAGCAGTACTTC. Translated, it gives CASSPITYEQYF.